This TCR beta chain came from a study of blood T cell repertoires in COVID-19. Study context: Sites across the United States, Italy and Spain contributed samples from acute and convalescent COVID-19.

As handled by the study authors: Amplification with reference gene primers provided the estimates of nucleated cell counts. Some clones are missing from TCRdb's copy, which holds only in-frame ones; the method was immunoSEQ multiplex PCR. The D gene and trimming were derived from the DNA, and the V and J assignments and clone size from that table. The sample includes roughly 28,000 clones, nearly 90% of them seen just once. This clonotype originated in a human donor in a cohort sampled during active COVID-19. The material sequenced was peripheral blood.

The CDR3 sequence is CASSEARGNNSPLHF. The CDR3 coding sequence is TGTGCCAGCAGTGAAGCCAGGGGGAATAATTCACCCCTCCACTTT. V and J are TRBV2 and TRBJ1-6; 7 bases are shared with TRBD1. CDR1 and CDR2 (germline): SNHLY, FYNNEI. There are 15 residues in the CDR3. V shed 0 bases, J shed 5 bases, and the junction held 1 base outside the gene matches.